Shown below are 30 T cell receptor beta chains from a single sample sequenced in a study of T cells in Graves' hyperthyroidism and ophthalmopathy. Using RNA transcripts as the source, TCR beta CDR3 regions were amplified. TCR CDR3 regions were first amplified by RT-PCR with HTBI primers. TCRdb ran MiXCR on the multiplex PCR reads and lists one entry per CDR3 protein. This table holds approximately 400,000 distinct CDR3 sequences, approximately 19% found once. The specimen was blood. All receptors come from a woman younger than 30 with Graves' hyperthyroidism.

This clonotype was found many times. The chain couples TRBV7-8 to TRBJ1-5, with TRBD1 identical over 10 bases. After removal of 5 bases from V and 1 base from J, the junction contained 5 bases not matched to a gene. This CDR3 is built from 16 residues. CDR1 and CDR2 (germline): SGHVS, FQNEAQ. CDR3 nucleotide sequence: TGTGCCAGCAGCGGGGACAGGGGTAGGAGCAATCAGCCCCAGCATTTT. Translated, it gives CASSGDRGRSNQPQHF.

This clonotype occurred a few times. The gene calls are TRBV2 and TRBJ2-7; 7 bases fit TRBD2. Germline V lookup: CDR1 SNHLY, CDR2 FYNNEI. Losses at the gene ends were 8 bases for V and 0 bases for J; bases not matched to a gene: 4. The length of the CDR3 is 13 residues. CDR3 coding DNA: TGTGCCAGCGGGGGGGTCTTCTCCTACGAGCAGTACTTC. Translation gives CASGGVFSYEQYF.

This clonotype occurred many times. V usage is TRBV12-3 or TRBV12-4 and J usage is TRBJ2-7; TRBD1 matches at 10 bases. The length of the CDR3 is 13 residues. With 6 bases clipped from V and 5 bases from J, the junction kept 4 bases outside the gene matches. CDR3 in amino acids: CASSKGTGDEQYF. The CDR3 region has the DNA TGTGCCAGCAGCAAGGGGACAGGGGACGAGCAGTACTTC.

The sample holds many counts of this clonotype. The V call is TRBV6-1, the J call TRBJ1-2; 9 bases line up with TRBD1. CDR1 and CDR2 (germline): MNHNS, SASEGT. Trimming at V came to 5 bases and at J to 5 bases, leaving 6 bases not matched to a gene. The CDR3 is 14 amino acids. The CDR3 DNA reads TGTGCCAGCAGTAATACAGGGGGCGCTTATGGCTACACCTTC. Translated, it gives CASSNTGGAYGYTF.

This clonotype occurred many times. This chain joins TRBV20-1 and TRBJ2-4; D not certain. V dropped 4 bases and J dropped 6 bases, with 7 bases sitting between them. Germline V CDR1 and CDR2: DFQATT, SNEGSKA (reference sequence). This CDR3 has 11 amino acids. The CDR3 loop is CSATSGNIQYF. The CDR3 DNA sequence: TGCAGTGCTACCTCAGGAAACATTCAGTACTTC.

This clonotype came up many times. The chain combines TRBV10-3 with TRBJ1-5; D call uncertain. Germline loops: CDR1 ENHRY, CDR2 SYGVKD. The CDR3 has 17 amino acids. Trimming shortened V by 0 bases and J by 6 bases, and 18 bases separated the two germline ends. The CDR3 nucleotides read TGTGCCATCAGTGAGTCTCTTTTTGAGGGTCTTGGTCAGCCCCAGCATTTT. Protein: CAISESLFEGLGQPQHF.

The chain uses TRBV12-3 or TRBV12-4 and TRBJ2-7, with a tentative D call TRBD1 (5 bases). The CDR3 runs to 14 residues. Trimming removed 7 bases at V and 5 bases at J, with 18 bases between. CDR3 in amino acids: CASTSTTGKHEQYF. CDR3 DNA sequence: TGTGCCAGCACTTCAACCACAGGAAAGCACGAGCAGTACTTC.

The CDR3 nucleotides read TGTGCCAGCAGTTCCGGACGGGACAGGGGCTATGGCTACACCTTC. The encoded protein is CASSSGRDRGYGYTF. The V gene is TRBV6-2 or TRBV6-3, the J gene TRBJ1-2, with 10 nucleotides matching TRBD1. The CDR3 extends over 15 amino acids. Germline V gene sequence: CDR1 MNHEY, CDR2 SVGEGT. V trimming: 4 bases; J trimming: 4 bases; junction bases outside the gene matches: 6.

This clonotype was recorded at least ten times. This chain uses TRBV7-6 with TRBJ1-2; D gene ambiguous. Deletions cut 5 bases from V and 8 bases from J, with 24 bases between. Germline lookup yields CDR1 SGHVS and CDR2 FNYEAQ. There are 16 residues in the CDR3. The CDR3 loop reads CASSRAPWKTLGGYTF. CDR3 nucleotide sequence: TGTGCCAGCAGCCGAGCCCCCTGGAAGACTCTGGGAGGCTACACCTTC.

This clonotype was found many times. The chain links TRBV11-2 to TRBJ2-7; no clear D. CDR1 and CDR2 (germline): SGHAT, FQNNGV. Trimming stripped 5 bases from V and 3 bases from J, with 11 bases between. This CDR3 contains 13 residues. This chain's CDR3 is CASSPPYDYEQYF. In DNA, the CDR3 is TGTGCCAGCAGCCCCCCCTACGACTACGAGCAGTACTTC. Drawing the rest from reference TRBV11-2 and TRBJ2-7, the complete variable domain is EAGVAQSPRYKIIEKRQSVAFWCNPISGHATLYWYQQILGQGPKLLIQFQNNGVVDDSQLPKDRFSAERLKGVDSTLKIQPAKLEDSAVYLCASSPPYDYEQYFGPGTRLTVT.

There are many counts of this clonotype. This CDR3 is CASSRDTGAEKLFF. The DNA of the CDR3 is TGTGCCAGCAGTCGGGATACCGGGGCTGAAAAACTGTTTTTT. This chain joins TRBV2 and TRBJ1-4; a possible D gene is TRBD1 (5 bases). CDR1 is SNHLY, CDR2 FYNNEI, per germline. The CDR3 covers 14 residues. With 5 bases removed from V and 7 bases from J, the gap between germline ends came to 14 bases.

This chain connects TRBV7-3 to TRBJ2-2; a possible D gene is TRBD1 (6 bases). The CDR3 length is 15 residues. The germline V and J ends were trimmed by 4 bases and 7 bases, with 16 bases remaining between them. CDR1 is SGHTA, CDR2 FQGTGA, per germline. The CDR3 region is CASSSNRASGGELFF. In DNA, the CDR3 is TGTGCCAGCAGCTCCAACAGGGCAAGTGGCGGGGAGCTGTTTTTT.

In this sample, this clonotype turned up many times. This chain links TRBV2 with TRBJ1-3, with unresolved D. The CDR3 loop spans 14 amino acids. Germline V gene sequence: CDR1 SNHLY, CDR2 FYNNEI. Trimming pared 7 bases from V and 4 bases from J, leaving 14 bases between. This CDR3 is CASTEGSPGNTIYF. The CDR3 coding sequence is TGTGCCAGCACCGAAGGGTCCCCAGGAAACACCATATATTTT.

This clonotype turned up a few times. The J gene is TRBJ2-5, the V gene TRBV18; tentative D call: TRBD1 (6 bases). From germline, CDR1 is KGHSH and CDR2 LQKENI. V dropped 3 bases and J dropped 1 base, with 18 bases sitting between them. The CDR3 totals 17 residues. The CDR3 here is CASSPYSTGLSQETQYF. As DNA, the CDR3 is TGTGCCAGCTCACCGTACTCTACAGGGTTGAGCCAAGAGACCCAGTACTTC.

This clonotype was detected ten times or more. The genes are TRBV7-9 and TRBJ1-3, with D unclear. The germline V gene has CDR1 SEHNR and CDR2 FQNEAQ (reference sequence). The CDR3 totals 15 residues. Trimming shortened V by 1 base and J by 0 bases, and 7 bases separated the two germline ends. Here the CDR3 reads CASSLGQISGNTIYF. The DNA of the CDR3 is TGTGCCAGCAGCTTAGGGCAGATCTCTGGAAACACCATATATTTT.

In regard to this clonotype: One base away lies a much larger clone, so this may be a sequencing read error. The genes are TRBV11-1 and TRBJ1-1; the D is unclear. The germline V gene has CDR1 SGHAT and CDR2 FQDESV (reference sequence). This CDR3 is built from 14 residues. Here the CDR3 DNA reads TGTGCCAGCAGCTTAGGGGAGTCGGGCACTGAAGCTTGCTTT. It specifies CASSLGESGTEACF.

There are many counts of this clonotype. V gene TRBV15 combines with J gene TRBJ1-2; 12 bases match TRBD1. V shed 4 bases and J 7 bases; nucleotides not matched to a gene: 10. Germline V gene data show CDR1 as LNHNV and CDR2 as YYDKDF (reference sequence). The CDR3 covers 16 residues. The CDR3 nucleotides read TGTGCCACCAGCACACAGCCGGGACAGGGGGCCGGTGGCTACACCTTC. Translating gives CATSTQPGQGAGGYTF.

The V and J genes are TRBV11-1 and TRBJ1-5; 7 bases are a match to TRBD1. Germline V CDR1 and CDR2: SGHAT, FQDESV (reference sequence). With V trimmed by 5 bases and J by 0 bases, 7 bases remained unmatched. The CDR3 runs to 16 residues. CDR3 protein: CASSPGGEYSNQPQHF. Here the CDR3 DNA reads TGTGCCAGCAGCCCAGGGGGAGAATATAGCAATCAGCCCCAGCATTTT.

At least ten counts were recorded for this clonotype. This chain connects TRBV30 to TRBJ1-1; D possibly corresponds to TRBD1 (6 bases). The CDR3 is made up of 12 amino acids. With 4 bases removed from V and 2 bases from J, the gap between germline ends came to 8 bases. Germline V gene lookup returns CDR1 GTSNPN and CDR2 SVGIG (reference sequence). The CDR3 reads CAWNRVNTEAFF. CDR3 in DNA: TGTGCCTGGAACAGGGTTAACACTGAAGCTTTCTTT.

This chain connects TRBV4-1 to TRBJ2-7, with TRBD2 identical over 7 bases. This CDR3 has 14 residues. CDR1 MGHRA and CDR2 YSYEKL come from the germline V gene. After removal of 6 bases from V and 1 base from J, the junction contained 6 bases not matched to a gene. The CDR3 loop is CASRGGVGSYEQYF. CDR3 bases: TGCGCCAGCAGGGGGGGGGTGGGGTCCTACGAGCAGTACTTC.

This clonotype appeared many times. The chain couples TRBV19 to TRBJ1-1, with 8 bases fitting TRBD1. Germline CDR1 LNHDA, CDR2 SQIVND (reference sequence). The CDR3 runs to 16 residues. After removal of 6 bases from V and 6 bases from J, the junction contained 15 bases not matched to a gene. The DNA for the CDR3 is TGTGCCAGTAGGAGGACAGGGAGATCTCGTTCATCTGAAGCTTTCTTT. It codes for CASRRTGRSRSSEAFF. The whole variable domain, filled in from reference TRBV19 and TRBJ1-1, reads DGGITQSPKYLFRKEGQNVTLSCEQNLNHDAMYWYRQDPGQGLRLIYYSQIVNDFQKGDIAEGYSVSREKKESFPLTVTSAQKNPTAFYLCASRRTGRSRSSEAFFGQGTRLTVV.

The table lists this clonotype with many counts. V is TRBV20-1 and J is TRBJ1-1, with TRBD1 matching over 8 bases. In germline, CDR1 is DFQATT, CDR2 SNEGSKA (reference sequence). This CDR3 has 14 residues. After removal of 0 bases from V and 5 bases from J, the junction contained 5 bases not matched to a gene. CDR3 sequence: CSARDQGARTEAFF. In DNA, the CDR3 is TGCAGTGCTAGAGATCAGGGGGCGAGGACTGAAGCTTTCTTT.

This clonotype occurred many times. The rearrangement uses TRBV20-1 and TRBJ2-7; 13 bases are a match to TRBD2. The CDR3 runs 15 residues. The V segment lost 1 base and the J segment 2 bases; nucleotides outside the gene matches: 2. Germline CDR1 reads DFQATT; CDR2 reads SNEGSKA (reference sequence). The CDR3 DNA is TGCAGTGCTAGAGCCGGGACTAGCGGGGCCTACGAGCAGTACTTC. Protein sequence: CSARAGTSGAYEQYF.

This clonotype was observed a handful of times. The J gene is TRBJ2-2, the V gene TRBV7-2; D remains unclear. From germline, CDR1 is SGHTA and CDR2 FQGNSA. The CDR3 sequence is 17 residues long. Trimming left V 0 bases short and J 3 bases short, with 14 bases between. The CDR3 here is CASSLAFSWGDTGELFF. CDR3 in DNA: TGTGCCAGCAGCTTAGCTTTTTCGTGGGGTGACACCGGGGAGCTGTTTTTT.

This clonotype has at least ten counts. The chain carries TRBV28 and TRBJ1-2; possibly TRBD1 for D (5 bases). Germline lookup yields CDR1 MDHEN and CDR2 SYDVKM. The CDR3 loop spans 13 amino acids. Trimming cost V 6 bases and J 1 base, with 9 bases left between them. CDR3 in amino acids: CASRTRGNYGYTF. The CDR3 bases are TGTGCCAGCAGAACGAGGGGTAACTATGGCTACACCTTC.

The CDR3 region is CASSLRSSGAYEQYF. CDR3 sequence (DNA): TGTGCCAGCAGCCTCCGGTCTAGCGGCGCCTACGAGCAGTACTTC. V is TRBV7-2 and J is TRBJ2-7; 7 positions match TRBD2. CDR1 and CDR2 from the germline V gene are SGHTA and FQGNSA. CDR3 length: 15 residues. The junction had 9 bases not matched to a gene; V was cut back by 5 bases and J by 2 bases. The full variable domain, with the rest looked up from reference TRBV7-2 and TRBJ2-7, is GAGVSQSPSNKVTEKGKDVELRCDPISGHTALYWYRQSLGQGLEFLIYFQGNSAPDKSGLPSDRFSAERTGGSVSTLTIQRTQQEDSAVYLCASSLRSSGAYEQYFGPGTRLTVT.

V usage is TRBV6-1 and J usage is TRBJ2-4; D may be TRBD2 (6 bases). The CDR3 sequence is 19 residues long. Trimming took off 6 bases at V and 3 bases at J, with 27 bases between the two ends. Germline V gives CDR1 MNHNS, CDR2 SASEGT. The CDR3 nucleotides are TGTGCCAGCAGAACACTCAGAGAGGGGCGGGAATCCGTCAAAAACATTCAGTACTTC. This sequence encodes CASRTLREGRESVKNIQYF.

The table lists this clonotype with many counts. This chain uses TRBV28 with TRBJ1-1; TRBD1 matches at 7 bases. The CDR3 is 16 amino acids. The V gene's germline CDR1 is MDHEN and CDR2 SYDVKM. V lost 6 bases, J lost 0 bases, and 10 bases stayed unmatched. The CDR3 bases are TGTGCCAGCAGCAGCGAGGGAGGGGGCTTGAACACTGAAGCTTTCTTT. As protein: CASSSEGGGLNTEAFF. The whole variable domain, filled in from reference TRBV28 and TRBJ1-1, reads DVKVTQSSRYLVKRTGEKVFLECVQDMDHENMFWYRQDPGLGLRLIYFSYDVKMKEKGDIPEGYSVSREKKERFSLILESASTNQTSMYLCASSSEGGGLNTEAFFGQGTRLTVV.

This clonotype was counted many times. This sequence joins TRBV12-3 or TRBV12-4 and TRBJ1-1; D is unclear. CDR3 length: 14 residues. V was trimmed by 6 bases and J by 6 bases, leaving 17 bases between them. The DNA for the CDR3 is TGTGCCAGCAGCCAAGGAAGGGATCGGTCTGAAGCTTTCTTT. Residues: CASSQGRDRSEAFF.

The chain combines TRBV6-4 with TRBJ2-7; the D gene is possibly TRBD1 (6 bases). CDR3 length: 14 residues. The germline gives CDR1 MRHNA, CDR2 SNTAGT. Trimming took 2 bases from V and 1 from J, leaving 9 bases between them. CDR3 amino acids: CASSDKDRSYEQYF. The CDR3 nucleotides read TGTGCCAGCAGTGACAAAGACAGGTCCTACGAGCAGTACTTC.